This TCR beta chain was observed in a study of PD-L1 blockade in urothelial cancer. The CDR3 sequence is 12 residues long. Germline V gene sequence: CDR1 MNHNS, CDR2 SASEGT. V dropped 6 bases and J dropped 4 bases, with 8 bases sitting between them. Whole-study results and caveats: Clones that were tumor-associated expanded more in the blood of durable-benefit patients at 3 weeks.

As regards this clone: Its antigen is not identified.

TCRdb's copy holds only in-frame clones and misses some; the assay was immunoSEQ multiplex PCR. The sample shows approximately 120,000 clones, roughly 83% of them seen only once. The time point was: peripheral blood 6 weeks after treatment start. All patients carried locally advanced or metastatic urothelial carcinoma. Sequencing was performed on PBMCs, taken around atezolizumab (anti-PD-L1) treatment. This clonotype originated in a man aged 50 or older with urothelial cancer. The chain carries TRBV6-1 and TRBJ2-3; D gene uncertain. CDR3 protein: CASSGVADTQYF. CDR3 DNA sequence: TGTGCCAGCAGCGGAGTGGCAGATACGCAGTATTTT.